Listed below are T cell receptor beta chains from one sample, sequenced in a study of cytomegalovirus exposure and HLA in healthy donors. Produced via immunoSEQ multiplex PCR; TCRdb's table is partial and in-frame only. The repertoire holds about 110,000 clones, with around 75% as singletons. The specimen was PBMCs. The source is a woman in her 30s in good health and CMV-seronegative. CDR3s include the opening cysteine and the closing phenylalanine or tryptophan. Each record gives: CDR3 length, J gene, clone size, V gene, D gene, CDR3 protein, CDR3 DNA. D genes are given only for firm matches. Where a row states a size, it is once, few, many or the class of an expanded clone; other rows omit it.

>14|TRBJ1-1|-|TRBV5-1|-
CASKLDGGYTEAFF
TGCGCCAGCAAATTGGACGGGGGATATACTGAAGCTTTCTTT
>14|TRBJ1-2|-|TRBV2|-
CASRGTRSTDGYTF
TGTGCCAGCAGAGGGACAAGATCCACAGATGGCTACACCTTC
>14|TRBJ1-5|once|TRBV6-5|-
CASSSRAGNQPQHF
TGTGCCAGCAGTTCCAGGGCTGGCAATCAGCCCCAGCATTTT
>14|TRBJ1-4|few|TRBV6-6|-
CASSPAGGGEKLFF
TGTGCCAGCAGTCCCGCCGGGGGTGGGGAAAAACTGTTTTTT
>11|TRBJ1-2|-|TRBV29-1|TRBD1
CSSTGALGYPF
TGCAGCTCCACAGGGGCGCTCGGCTACCCCTTC
>15|TRBJ2-7|-|TRBV11-2|-
CASSLGGGSENEQYF
TGTGCCAGCAGCTTAGGCGGAGGATCCGAGAACGAGCAGTACTTC
>16|TRBJ1-3|few|TRBV9|-
CASSPPGVVGGNTIYF
TGTGCCAGCAGCCCCCCGGGGGTCGTCGGTGGAAACACCATATATTTT
>14|TRBJ2-7|-|TRBV5-1|TRBD1
CASTPSGTGGEQYF
TGCGCCAGCACACCTTCCGGGACAGGGGGCGAGCAGTACTTC
>13|TRBJ2-7|-|TRBV10-3|-
CAISGGQIYEQYF
TGTGCCATCAGTGGGGGACAAATCTACGAGCAGTACTTC
>13|TRBJ1-1|-|TRBV6-5|-
CASRLDRNTEAFF
TGTGCCAGCAGGCTCGACAGAAACACTGAAGCTTTCTTT
>13|TRBJ1-1|few|TRBV27|-
CASSLTRDMKAFF
TGTGCCAGCAGTTTAACCAGGGATATGAAAGCTTTCTTT
>17|TRBJ1-1|few|TRBV11-3|-
CASSLIRSETGNTEAFF
TGTGCCAGCAGCTTAATTAGGTCGGAGACGGGGAACACTGAAGCTTTCTTT
>14|TRBJ2-1|-|TRBV5-6|-
CAVGGRESYNEQFF
TGTGCCGTTGGGGGGCGGGAGAGCTACAATGAGCAGTTCTTC
>16|TRBJ2-3|-|TRBV27|-
CASSHGWLGGTDTQYF
TGTGCCAGCAGTCACGGGTGGCTCGGCGGCACAGATACGCAGTATTTT
>15|TRBJ1-1|few|TRBV5-4|-
CASSLGGRVETEAFF
TGTGCCAGCAGCTTGGGGGGGCGAGTTGAGACTGAAGCTTTCTTT
>12|TRBJ2-2|-|TRBV2|-
CASSESIGELFF
TGTGCCAGCAGTGAAAGCATCGGGGAGCTGTTTTTT
>16|TRBJ1-3|-|TRBV7-9|TRBD1
CASSPTGQNSGNTIYF
TGTGCCAGCAGCCCAACGGGACAGAACTCTGGAAACACCATATATTTT
>14|TRBJ2-3|-|TRBV7-2|-
CASSLHRGTDTQYF
TGTGCCAGCAGCTTACACAGGGGCACAGATACGCAGTATTTT
>17|TRBJ2-4|-|TRBV18|TRBD2
CASSPQGLAGAKNIQYF
TGTGCCAGCTCACCACAGGGACTAGCGGGAGCCAAAAACATTCAGTACTTC
>14|TRBJ1-1|-|TRBV19|TRBD1
CASTATGGNTEAFF
TGTGCCAGTACCGCGACAGGGGGCAACACTGAAGCTTTCTTT
>15|TRBJ2-3|-|TRBV18|TRBD2
CASSRLAGGPDTQYF
TGTGCCAGCTCACGATTAGCGGGGGGTCCGGATACGCAGTATTTT
>15|TRBJ1-1|once|TRBV2|TRBD1
CASSTRTGGAFEAFF
TGTGCCAGCAGTACCCGGACAGGGGGTGCGTTTGAAGCTTTCTTT
>13|TRBJ2-7|-|TRBV18|TRBD1
CASSPDRGAEQYF
TGTGCCAGCTCACCCGACAGGGGAGCCGAGCAGTACTTC
>16|TRBJ2-5|-|TRBV6-5|-
CASSYALSTERETQYF
TGTGCCAGCAGTTACGCACTGTCGACGGAGCGAGAGACCCAGTACTTC
>16|TRBJ1-1|-|TRBV14|-
CASSRATGFWNTEAFF
TGTGCCAGCAGCCGAGCTACAGGGTTTTGGAACACTGAAGCTTTCTTT
>16|TRBJ2-3|-|TRBV5-4|-
CASSITGLGSTDTQYF
TGTGCCAGCAGTATCACAGGGTTGGGGAGCACAGATACGCAGTATTTT
>12|TRBJ1-1|-|TRBV30|-
CAWGRQPCEAFF
TGTGCCTGGGGTAGACAGCCCTGTGAAGCTTTCTTT
>14|TRBJ2-3|-|TRBV29-1|TRBD2
CSVLAGGPTDTQYF
TGCAGCGTTTTAGCGGGAGGGCCAACAGATACGCAGTATTTT
>14|TRBJ2-1|once|TRBV7-9|TRBD2
CASSPTSSPNEQFF
TGTGCCAGCAGCCCGACTAGCTCCCCCAATGAGCAGTTCTTC
>16|TRBJ1-1|once|TRBV4-3|-
CASSQDLNSQNTEAFF
TGCGCCAGCAGCCAAGATCTTAACAGTCAGAACACTGAAGCTTTCTTT
>12|TRBJ2-7|once|TRBV19|TRBD2
CASREAGGEQYF
TGTGCCAGTAGGGAAGCGGGAGGCGAGCAGTACTTC
>14|TRBJ2-7|-|TRBV18|TRBD1
CASSNRQGAYEQYF
TGTGCCAGCTCAAATCGACAGGGAGCTTACGAGCAGTACTTC